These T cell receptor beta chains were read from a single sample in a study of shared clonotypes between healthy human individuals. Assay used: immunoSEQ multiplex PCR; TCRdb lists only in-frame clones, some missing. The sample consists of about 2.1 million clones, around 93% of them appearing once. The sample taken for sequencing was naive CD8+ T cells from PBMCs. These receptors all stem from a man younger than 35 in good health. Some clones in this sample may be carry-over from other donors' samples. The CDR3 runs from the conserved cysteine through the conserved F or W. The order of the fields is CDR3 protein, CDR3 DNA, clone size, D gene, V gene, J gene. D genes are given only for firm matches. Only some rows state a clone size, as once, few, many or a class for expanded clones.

CDR3 protein: CASSADQNTEAFF; CDR3 DNA: TGCGCCAGCAGCGCCGACCAGAACACTGAAGCTTTCTTT; clone size: once; D gene: .; V gene: TRBV5-1; J gene: TRBJ1-1
CDR3 protein: CASSVYSGMIQETQYF; CDR3 DNA: TGTGCCAGCAGCGTTTATAGCGGGATGATACAAGAGACCCAGTACTTC; clone size: .; D gene: TRBD2; V gene: TRBV5-4; J gene: TRBJ2-5
CDR3 protein: CASSLGGTYEQYF; CDR3 DNA: TGTGCCAGCAGCTTGGGGGGGACCTACGAGCAGTACTTC; clone size: .; D gene: .; V gene: TRBV5-5; J gene: TRBJ2-7
CDR3 protein: CASSQGQGDRLTETQYF; CDR3 DNA: TGCGCCAGCAGCCAAGGACAGGGGGATCGACTAACCGAGACCCAGTACTTC; clone size: .; D gene: TRBD1; V gene: TRBV4-1; J gene: TRBJ2-5
CDR3 protein: CASSHLTGGRGNYGYTF; CDR3 DNA: TGCGCCAGCAGCCACCTGACAGGGGGCCGGGGAAACTATGGCTACACCTTC; clone size: .; D gene: TRBD1; V gene: TRBV4-1; J gene: TRBJ1-2
CDR3 protein: CASNRDRPIGDEQYF; CDR3 DNA: TGTGCCAGCAATAGGGACAGGCCCATCGGCGACGAGCAGTACTTC; clone size: .; D gene: TRBD1; V gene: TRBV27; J gene: TRBJ2-7
CDR3 protein: CATRLDGPYEQYF; CDR3 DNA: TGTGCCACCCGCCTGGACGGTCCCTACGAGCAGTACTTC; clone size: .; D gene: .; V gene: TRBV10-3; J gene: TRBJ2-7
CDR3 protein: CASSQEHSDNQPQHF; CDR3 DNA: TGCGCCAGCAGCCAAGAACACAGTGATAATCAGCCCCAGCATTTT; clone size: .; D gene: .; V gene: TRBV4-3; J gene: TRBJ1-5
CDR3 protein: CASSFPGQGPYEQYF; CDR3 DNA: TGTGCCAGCAGCTTCCCGGGACAGGGGCCCTACGAGCAGTACTTC; clone size: .; D gene: TRBD1; V gene: TRBV7-2; J gene: TRBJ2-7
CDR3 protein: CASSVPGVGQGEGNQPQHF; CDR3 DNA: TGTGCCAGCAGCGTCCCCGGAGTTGGACAGGGTGAGGGCAATCAGCCCCAGCATTTT; clone size: .; D gene: TRBD1; V gene: TRBV9; J gene: TRBJ1-5
CDR3 protein: CASSLLFPGLAGEGNEQFF; CDR3 DNA: TGTGCCAGCAGCTTACTTTTTCCGGGACTAGCGGGAGAGGGGAATGAGCAGTTCTTC; clone size: .; D gene: TRBD2; V gene: TRBV5-4; J gene: TRBJ2-1
CDR3 protein: CASSYSGETQYF; CDR3 DNA: TGTGCCAGCAGTTACTCGGGTGAGACCCAGTACTTC; clone size: .; D gene: .; V gene: TRBV6-5; J gene: TRBJ2-5
CDR3 protein: CASSGDRGSTDTQYF; CDR3 DNA: TGTGCCAGCAGCGGGGACAGGGGTAGCACAGATACGCAGTATTTT; clone size: .; D gene: TRBD1; V gene: TRBV9; J gene: TRBJ2-3
CDR3 protein: CASSPQGGEAFF; CDR3 DNA: TGTGCCAGCAGCCCACAGGGTGGTGAAGCTTTCTTT; clone size: .; D gene: .; V gene: TRBV11-2; J gene: TRBJ1-1
CDR3 protein: CASSDSWGGRGNEQFF; CDR3 DNA: TGCGCCAGCAGCGACTCCTGGGGAGGGAGGGGGAATGAGCAGTTCTTC; clone size: .; D gene: .; V gene: TRBV5-1; J gene: TRBJ2-1
CDR3 protein: CASSAGKGYTF; CDR3 DNA: TGTGCCAGCAGCGCAGGGAAGGGCTACACCTTC; clone size: .; D gene: .; V gene: TRBV2; J gene: TRBJ1-2
CDR3 protein: CASSPPGTGPYEQYF; CDR3 DNA: TGTGCCAGCAGTCCCCCCGGGACAGGGCCCTACGAGCAGTACTTC; clone size: .; D gene: TRBD1; V gene: TRBV27; J gene: TRBJ2-7
CDR3 protein: CATSRDWGEPTGVETQYF; CDR3 DNA: TGTGCCACCAGCAGAGATTGGGGCGAACCAACCGGGGTGGAGACCCAGTACTTC; clone size: .; D gene: .; V gene: TRBV15; J gene: TRBJ2-5
CDR3 protein: CASSLRDTYEQYF; CDR3 DNA: TGTGCCAGCAGCTTACGGGACACCTACGAGCAGTACTTC; clone size: once; D gene: .; V gene: TRBV7-8; J gene: TRBJ2-7
CDR3 protein: CASSRQGGPEAFF; CDR3 DNA: TGTGCCAGCAGCCGACAGGGGGGTCCTGAAGCTTTCTTT; clone size: .; D gene: TRBD1; V gene: TRBV28; J gene: TRBJ1-1